These 16 T cell receptor beta chains were sequenced from one sample in a study of OX40 agonist ivuxolimab in advanced cancers. Clones were sequenced by immunoSEQ multiplex PCR, and TCRdb holds only the in-frame ones, with some missing. The table records 68,000 or so clones, roughly 89% of them present only once. This specimen consisted of CD4+ or CD8+ T cells sorted from blood, obtained in a trial of the OX40 agonist ivuxolimab. These receptors were obtained from an adult with an advanced solid tumor such as melanoma, head and neck, liver or kidney cancer.

The chain employs TRBV4-2 and TRBJ1-2, with no clear D. The CDR3 is made up of 13 amino acids. The ends were cut back, 0 bases at V and 2 bases at J, with 4 bases in the middle. Germline CDR1 is LGHNA and CDR2 is YNFKEQ. CDR3 loop: CASSQEGNYGYTF. The CDR3 DNA sequence: TGTGCCAGCAGCCAAGAGGGGAACTATGGCTACACCTTC.

The chain combines TRBV29-1 with TRBJ2-2, with D maybe TRBD1 (5 bases). The CDR3 has 13 residues. Germline V lookup: CDR1 SQVTM, CDR2 ANQGSEA. The V gene lost 8 bases and the J gene lost 5 bases, with 15 bases spanning the gap. The CDR3 is CSYRNRITGELFF. CDR3 sequence (DNA): TGCAGCTACCGAAACAGGATTACCGGGGAGCTGTTTTTT.

The chain joins TRBV7-2 to TRBJ1-1, with a possible D match to TRBD1 (6 bases). With 1 base removed from V and 0 bases from J, the gap between germline ends came to 9 bases. The CDR3 extends over 15 amino acids. CDR1 is SGHTA and CDR2 is FQGNSA in the germline V gene. This chain's CDR3 is CASSLGTALNTEAFF. CDR3 DNA sequence: TGTGCCAGCAGCTTAGGGACAGCTCTGAACACTGAAGCTTTCTTT.

The chain's CDR3 is CASSSRSQGGHTEAFF. CDR3 DNA sequence: TGTGCCAGTAGTTCCCGGTCGCAGGGTGGCCACACTGAAGCTTTCTTT. This chain links TRBV19 with TRBJ1-1; maybe TRBD1 (5 bases). CDR3 size: 16 residues. The V and J ends lost 5 bases and 3 bases respectively, with 19 bases between them. The germline V gene encodes CDR1 LNHDA and CDR2 SQIVND (reference sequence).

V gene TRBV30 combines with J gene TRBJ2-7; D is perhaps TRBD2 (6 bases). V lost 3 bases to trimming and J lost 5 bases, with 17 bases between them. This CDR3 spans 14 amino acids. Germline V CDR1 and CDR2: GTSNPN, SVGIG (reference sequence). DNA of the CDR3: TGTGCCTGGAGCCCCGGAGATGGAGGGCACGAGCAGTACTTC. As protein: CAWSPGDGGHEQYF.

In regard to this clone: Without the conserved terminal phenylalanine or tryptophan, this CDR3 likely stems from a read error. The DNA is omitted, as the CDR3 cannot be located on it reliably, and the CDR3 follows TCRdb's listing. The chain has TRBV6-6 and TRBJ2-7; TRBD2, the table's D call, was not compared with the DNA. In germline, CDR1 is MNHNY, CDR2 SVGAGI (reference sequence). The CDR3 is 14 residues long, ends included. Here the CDR3 reads CASMSSTLAGVASL.

CDR3 protein: CASSQEGGRGGYTF. CDR3 DNA: TGCGCCAGCAGCCAAGAAGGTGGCAGGGGGGGCTACACCTTC. This rearrangement joins TRBV4-1 to TRBJ1-2; 7 bases agree with TRBD1. Germline V CDR1 and CDR2: MGHRA, YSYEKL. V lost 0 bases to trimming and J lost 8 bases; unmatched junction nucleotides: 6. This CDR3 comprises 14 residues.

The rearrangement joins TRBV7-7 to TRBJ2-5; D uncertain. Trimming removed 10 bases at V and 5 bases at J, with 11 bases between. The CDR3 is 11 amino acids. Germline V lookup: CDR1 SSHAT, CDR2 FNYEAQ (reference sequence). CDR3 nucleotide sequence: TGTGCCACCTCGCCCGCGGAGACCCAGTACTTC. Translated, it gives CATSPAETQYF.

This clone was seen only once. The J gene is TRBJ1-1, the V gene TRBV29-1; D is uncertain. This CDR3 has 13 residues. Germline V lookup: CDR1 SQVTM, CDR2 ANQGSEA. V was clipped by 6 bases and J by 5 bases, with 16 bases between them. CDR3 protein: CSVRDLPGTEAFF. Written as DNA, the CDR3 is TGCAGCGTCCGGGATCTTCCGGGGACTGAAGCTTTCTTT. The variable domain in full, with the rest retrieved from reference TRBV29-1 and TRBJ1-1, is SAVISQKPSRDICQRGTSLTIQCQVDSQVTMMFWYRQQPGQSLTLIATANQGSEATYESGFVIDKFPISRPNLTFSTLTVSNMSPEDSSIYLCSVRDLPGTEAFFGQGTRLTVV.

The chain employs TRBV11-2 and TRBJ2-1, with no clear D. The CDR3 is 15 amino acids. V was trimmed by 7 bases and J by 2 bases, leaving 15 bases between them. CDR1 SGHAT and CDR2 FQNNGV come from the germline V gene. In nucleotides, the CDR3 is TGTGCCAGCAAATATAGCCCCACCCCCTACAATGAGCAGTTCTTC. Amino acid sequence: CASKYSPTPYNEQFF.

A single count supports this clone. The chain uses TRBV27 and TRBJ1-2; D remains unclear. This CDR3 is 13 amino acids long. Germline V gene sequence: CDR1 MNHEY, CDR2 SMNVEV (reference sequence). Trimming removed 8 bases from V and 0 bases from J, with 10 bases in between. This chain's CDR3 is CASSSSSNYGYTF. The CDR3, as DNA: TGTGCCAGCTCTTCAAGTTCTAACTATGGCTACACCTTC.

The chain joins TRBV7-2 to TRBJ1-2; possibly TRBD1 for D (5 bases). The CDR3 length is 16 residues. Trimming removed 1 base from V and 4 bases from J, with 16 bases in between. The V gene's germline CDR1 is SGHTA and CDR2 FQGNSA. The CDR3: CASSLGLGVGGYGYTF. The CDR3 nucleotides read TGTGCCAGCAGCTTAGGTCTGGGGGTTGGTGGCTATGGCTACACCTTC.

V and J are TRBV21-1 and TRBJ1-5. TRBV21-1 is noted as a pseudogene. CDR3 length: 15 residues. The CDR3 here is CASRPRGGGNQPQHF. CDR3 in DNA: TGTGCCAGCAGGCCCAGGGGAGGGGGCAATCAGCCCCAGCATTTT.

The gene calls are TRBV7-2 and TRBJ2-3, with 11 nucleotides matching TRBD2. Germline CDR1 SGHTA, CDR2 FQGNSA. This CDR3 region has 15 residues. Trimming took 4 bases from V and 10 from J; bases not matched to a gene: 10. CDR3 sequence reads: CASSSFSGGASAQYF. The DNA for the CDR3 is TGTGCCAGCAGCTCCTTTAGCGGGGGGGCGTCAGCGCAGTATTTT.

This clone was counted a single time. This chain links TRBV7-3 with TRBJ2-2, with D unclear. V dropped 2 bases and J dropped 5 bases, with 15 bases sitting between them. The CDR3 is 16 amino acids. Per the germline V gene, CDR1 is SGHTA and CDR2 is FQGTGA. CDR3 in amino acids: CASSLEMRPSTGELFF. CDR3 nucleotides: TGTGCCAGCAGCTTAGAAATGAGGCCTTCAACCGGGGAGCTGTTTTTT. The full variable domain, its missing parts supplied by reference TRBV7-3 and TRBJ2-2, is GAGVSQTPSNKVTEKGKYVELRCDPISGHTALYWYRQSLGQGPEFLIYFQGTGAADDSGLPNDRFFAVRPEGSVSTLKIQRTERGDSAVYLCASSLEMRPSTGELFFGEGSRLTVL.

The genes are TRBV7-2 and TRBJ2-1; D may be TRBD1 or TRBD2 (5 bases each). The CDR3 runs 15 residues. Trimming removed 4 bases from V and 6 bases from J, with 16 bases in between. Germline V lookup: CDR1 SGHTA, CDR2 FQGNSA. CDR3 sequence (DNA): TGTGCCAGCAGCTCCCGAAGTCGTGGGGGCAATGAGCAGTTCTTC. This translates into CASSSRSRGGNEQFF.